These T cell receptor beta chains were read from a single sample in a study of T cells in Graves' hyperthyroidism and ophthalmopathy. TCRdb re-called the multiplex PCR reads with MiXCR, one entry per CDR3 protein. The table has fewer than 650,000 distinct CDR3 sequences, around 15% seen once. The sequenced sample consisted of blood. The receptors derive from a woman in her forties with Graves' hyperthyroidism. Each CDR3 is given without its conserved first and last residue. The order of the fields is clone size, V gene, J gene, CDR3 protein. Rows may omit the clone size; those that give it use once, few, many or a size class.

clone size: .
V gene: TRBV25-1
J gene: TRBJ2-1
CDR3 protein: ASSARTLTRDGNEQF

clone size: few
V gene: TRBV9
J gene: TRBJ2-1
CDR3 protein: ASSREGLNEQF

clone size: many
V gene: TRBV28
J gene: TRBJ2-7
CDR3 protein: ASRISSFGYEQY

clone size: .
V gene: TRBV3-1
J gene: TRBJ1-1
CDR3 protein: ASSQDPDGNTEAF

clone size: once
V gene: TRBV20-1
J gene: TRBJ2-7
CDR3 protein: SASLLDSYEQY

clone size: many
V gene: TRBV6-1
J gene: TRBJ1-4
CDR3 protein: ASKTGWANEKLF

clone size: many
V gene: TRBV20-1
J gene: TRBJ2-7
CDR3 protein: SARDPDGRGAYEQY

clone size: many
V gene: TRBV30
J gene: TRBJ2-2
CDR3 protein: AWNTGGELF

clone size: few
V gene: TRBV7-9
J gene: TRBJ2-1
CDR3 protein: ASSSEEKLGNEQF

clone size: many
V gene: TRBV30
J gene: TRBJ2-7
CDR3 protein: AWSTRAGGYEQY

clone size: many
V gene: TRBV13
J gene: TRBJ2-5
CDR3 protein: ASSSLLAGPQETQY

clone size: .
V gene: TRBV7-2
J gene: TRBJ2-3
CDR3 protein: ASSLDGGRADTQY

clone size: many
V gene: TRBV28
J gene: TRBJ1-4
CDR3 protein: ASSFTGANIINEKLF

clone size: many
V gene: TRBV11-3
J gene: TRBJ2-1
CDR3 protein: ASSRGLALGYNEQF

clone size: .
V gene: TRBV18
J gene: TRBJ2-5
CDR3 protein: ASSAGLIGTGDQETQY

clone size: many
V gene: TRBV28
J gene: TRBJ1-4
CDR3 protein: ASSLPERAGGKLF

clone size: .
V gene: TRBV27
J gene: TRBJ2-7
CDR3 protein: ASSLTPGGAGEQY

clone size: few
V gene: TRBV6-1
J gene: TRBJ2-2
CDR3 protein: AIRHVANTGELF

clone size: .
V gene: TRBV14
J gene: TRBJ2-7
CDR3 protein: ASSQEGQGSVEQY

clone size: .
V gene: TRBV6-1
J gene: TRBJ2-3
CDR3 protein: ASTLPSTDTQY

clone size: .
V gene: TRBV10-2
J gene: TRBJ2-6
CDR3 protein: ASMDSGANVLT

clone size: few
V gene: TRBV14
J gene: TRBJ1-2
CDR3 protein: ASSYRAEMGYGYT

clone size: .
V gene: TRBV19
J gene: TRBJ1-6
CDR3 protein: ASSIDGNSPLH

clone size: few
V gene: TRBV2
J gene: TRBJ2-2
CDR3 protein: ASSERIPGELF

clone size: many
V gene: TRBV20-1
J gene: TRBJ2-1
CDR3 protein: SGAGSDEQF

clone size: few
V gene: TRBV6-2/TRBV6-3
J gene: TRBJ2-5
CDR3 protein: ASREREGTRETQY

clone size: many
V gene: TRBV13
J gene: TRBJ2-7
CDR3 protein: ASSLGRTSATYEQY

clone size: once
V gene: TRBV19
J gene: TRBJ2-7
CDR3 protein: ASSIAGSGYEQY

clone size: many
V gene: TRBV5-1
J gene: TRBJ2-2
CDR3 protein: ASGAFGGELF

clone size: many
V gene: TRBV18
J gene: TRBJ1-2
CDR3 protein: ASSSPGLGYT

clone size: many
V gene: TRBV3-1
J gene: TRBJ2-7
CDR3 protein: ASSHGTSWYEQY

clone size: .
V gene: TRBV25-1
J gene: TRBJ2-3
CDR3 protein: ASSPPGSDTDTQY

clone size: .
V gene: TRBV12-3/TRBV12-4
J gene: TRBJ1-2
CDR3 protein: ASSLIGVLSGYT

clone size: many
V gene: TRBV30
J gene: TRBJ2-7
CDR3 protein: ACIRTGATYEQY

clone size: many
V gene: TRBV11-2
J gene: TRBJ2-5
CDR3 protein: ASSFTATSGRRETQY

clone size: few
V gene: TRBV11-2
J gene: TRBJ2-5
CDR3 protein: ASSPSGQSLYQY

clone size: many
V gene: TRBV11-2
J gene: TRBJ2-5
CDR3 protein: ASSRPEETQY

clone size: few
V gene: TRBV28
J gene: TRBJ1-5
CDR3 protein: ASRWGRGEYQPQH

clone size: few
V gene: TRBV7-2
J gene: TRBJ2-6
CDR3 protein: ASSFGGGSGANVLT

clone size: few
V gene: TRBV29-1
J gene: TRBJ1-1
CDR3 protein: SVQGAAEAF

clone size: many
V gene: TRBV11-1
J gene: TRBJ2-5
CDR3 protein: ASSPGTAETQY